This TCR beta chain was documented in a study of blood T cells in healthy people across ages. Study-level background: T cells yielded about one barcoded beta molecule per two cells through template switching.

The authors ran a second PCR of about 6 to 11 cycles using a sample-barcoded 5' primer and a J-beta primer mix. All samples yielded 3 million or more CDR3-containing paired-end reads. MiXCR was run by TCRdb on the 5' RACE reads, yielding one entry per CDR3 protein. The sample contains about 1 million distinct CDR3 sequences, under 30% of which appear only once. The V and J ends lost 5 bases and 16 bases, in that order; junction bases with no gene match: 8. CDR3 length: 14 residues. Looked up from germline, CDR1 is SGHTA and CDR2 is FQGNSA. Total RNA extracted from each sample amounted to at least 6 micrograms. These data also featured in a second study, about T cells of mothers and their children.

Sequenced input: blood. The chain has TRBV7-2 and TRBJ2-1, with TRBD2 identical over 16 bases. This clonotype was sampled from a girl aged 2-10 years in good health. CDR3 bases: TGTGCCAGCAGCCGAGGGACTAGCGGGGGGGCTCAATTCTTC. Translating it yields CASSRGTSGGAQFF.